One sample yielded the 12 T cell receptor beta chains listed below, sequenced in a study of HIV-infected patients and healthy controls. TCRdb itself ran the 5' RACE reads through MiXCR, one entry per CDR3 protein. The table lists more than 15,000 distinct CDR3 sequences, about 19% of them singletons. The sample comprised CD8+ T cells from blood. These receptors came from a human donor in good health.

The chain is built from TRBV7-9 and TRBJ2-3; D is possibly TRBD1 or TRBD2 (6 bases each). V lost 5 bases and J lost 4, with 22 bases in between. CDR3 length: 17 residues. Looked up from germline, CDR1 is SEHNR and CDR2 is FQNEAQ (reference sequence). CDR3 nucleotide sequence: TGTGCCAGCAGCCCCTACCCCTGGGGGGCGACGGCAGATACGCAGTATTTT. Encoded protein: CASSPYPWGATADTQYF.

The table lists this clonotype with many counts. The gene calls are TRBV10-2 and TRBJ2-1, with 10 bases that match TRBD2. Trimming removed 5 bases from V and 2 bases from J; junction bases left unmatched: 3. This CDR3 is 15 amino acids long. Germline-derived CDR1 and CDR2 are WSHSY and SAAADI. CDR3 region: CASSILAGTYNEQFF. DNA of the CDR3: TGCGCCAGCAGTATACTAGCGGGGACCTACAATGAGCAGTTCTTC.

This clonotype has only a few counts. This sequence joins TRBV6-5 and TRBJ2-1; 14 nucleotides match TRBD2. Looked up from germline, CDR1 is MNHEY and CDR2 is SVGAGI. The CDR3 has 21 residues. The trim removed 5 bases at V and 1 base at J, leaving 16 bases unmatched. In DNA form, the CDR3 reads TGTGCCAGCAGTCGCCAGGGGCCGGGGACTAGCGGGAGAGGTTCCTACAATGAGCAGTTCTTC. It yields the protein CASSRQGPGTSGRGSYNEQFF.

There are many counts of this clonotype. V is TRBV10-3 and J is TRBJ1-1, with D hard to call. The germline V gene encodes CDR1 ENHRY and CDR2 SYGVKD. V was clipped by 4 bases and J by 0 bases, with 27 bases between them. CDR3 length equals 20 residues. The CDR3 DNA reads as TGTGCCATCAGTGTTCGGCCGATTACCGATTACACCCCCATGAACACTGAAGCTTTCTTT. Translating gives CAISVRPITDYTPMNTEAFF.

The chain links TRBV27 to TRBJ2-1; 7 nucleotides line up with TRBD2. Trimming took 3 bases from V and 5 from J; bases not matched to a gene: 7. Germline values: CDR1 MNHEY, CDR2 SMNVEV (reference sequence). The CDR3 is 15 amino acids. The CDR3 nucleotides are TGTGCCAGCAGTTTTGGGCTAGCGGTAAACAATGAGCAGTTCTTC. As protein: CASSFGLAVNNEQFF.

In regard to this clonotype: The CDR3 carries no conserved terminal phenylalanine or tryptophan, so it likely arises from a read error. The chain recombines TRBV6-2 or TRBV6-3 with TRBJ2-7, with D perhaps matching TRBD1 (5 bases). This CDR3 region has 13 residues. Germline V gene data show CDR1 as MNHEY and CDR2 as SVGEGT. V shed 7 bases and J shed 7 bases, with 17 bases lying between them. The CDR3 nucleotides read TGTGCCAGCACCCCTACAGGAGTCGGGGAGCAGTACCTC. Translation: CASTPTGVGEQYL.

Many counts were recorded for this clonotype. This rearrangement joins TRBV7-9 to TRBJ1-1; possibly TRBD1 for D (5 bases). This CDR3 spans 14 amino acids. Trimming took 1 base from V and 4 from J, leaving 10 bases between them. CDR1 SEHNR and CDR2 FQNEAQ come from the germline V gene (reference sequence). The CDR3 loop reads CASSLVTGGTEAFF. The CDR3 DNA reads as TGTGCCAGCAGCTTAGTAACAGGCGGCACTGAAGCTTTCTTT.

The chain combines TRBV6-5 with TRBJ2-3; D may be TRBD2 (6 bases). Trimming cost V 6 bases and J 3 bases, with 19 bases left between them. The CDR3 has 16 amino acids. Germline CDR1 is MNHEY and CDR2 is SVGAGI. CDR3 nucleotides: TGTGCCAGCAGCCCCTCTTTGGCGGGAAGTACAGATACGCAGTATTTT. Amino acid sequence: CASSPSLAGSTDTQYF.

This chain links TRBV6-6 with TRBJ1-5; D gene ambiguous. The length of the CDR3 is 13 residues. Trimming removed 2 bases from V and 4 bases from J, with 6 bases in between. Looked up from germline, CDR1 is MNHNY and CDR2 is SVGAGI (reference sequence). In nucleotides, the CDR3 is TGTGCCAGCAGTTACCTGGCAAATCAGCCCCAGCATTTT. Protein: CASSYLANQPQHF.

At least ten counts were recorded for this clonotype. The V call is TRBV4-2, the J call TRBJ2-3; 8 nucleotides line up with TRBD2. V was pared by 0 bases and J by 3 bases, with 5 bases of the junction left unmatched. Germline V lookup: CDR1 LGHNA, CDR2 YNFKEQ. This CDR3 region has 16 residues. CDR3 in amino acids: CASSQEFTSGTDTQYF. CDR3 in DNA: TGTGCCAGCAGCCAAGAATTCACTAGCGGTACAGATACGCAGTATTTT.

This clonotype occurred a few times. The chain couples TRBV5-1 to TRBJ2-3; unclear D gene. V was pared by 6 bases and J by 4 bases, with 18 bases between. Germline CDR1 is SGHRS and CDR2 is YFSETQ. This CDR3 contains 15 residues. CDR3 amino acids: CASTVDPKEPDTQYF. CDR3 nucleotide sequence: TGCGCCAGCACTGTGGACCCAAAGGAGCCAGATACGCAGTATTTT. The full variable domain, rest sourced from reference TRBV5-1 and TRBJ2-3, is KAGVTQTPRYLIKTRGQQVTLSCSPISGHRSVSWYQQTPGQGLQFLFEYFSETQRNKGNFPGRFSGRQFSNSRSEMNVSTLELGDSALYLCASTVDPKEPDTQYFGPGTRLTVL.

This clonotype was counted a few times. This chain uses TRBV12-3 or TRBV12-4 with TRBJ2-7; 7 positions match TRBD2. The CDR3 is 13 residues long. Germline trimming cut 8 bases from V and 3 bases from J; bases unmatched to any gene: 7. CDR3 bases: TGTGCCAGCGGCGGGGGACCAAACTACGAGCAGTACTTC. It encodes CASGGGPNYEQYF.